The next 6 T cell receptor beta chains were all read from a single sample in a study of blood T cells in healthy people across ages. Next came a second PCR, run for about 7 to 11 cycles, which used a sample-barcoded 5' primer along with a J-beta primer mix. Each CDR3 protein gets one entry after TCRdb re-called the 5' RACE reads with MiXCR. This table has 1.8 million or so distinct CDR3 sequences, 39% appearing once. Sequenced input: blood. These TCRs come from a human donor in good health.

In its sample, this clonotype was seen a few times. This chain links TRBV5-1 with TRBJ1-2, with a tentative D call TRBD1 (6 bases). This CDR3 region has 13 residues. V was cut by 5 bases and J by 7 bases, with 15 bases left in between. CDR1 is SGHRS and CDR2 is YFSETQ in the germline V gene. This CDR3 reads CASSLGGQFGYTF. The CDR3 nucleotides read TGCGCCAGCAGTCTCGGGGGGCAATTTGGCTACACCTTC.

In this sample, this clonotype turned up a few times. This chain joins TRBV7-2 and TRBJ2-5, with D unclear. V was pared by 5 bases and J by 0 bases, with 13 bases between. This CDR3 is built from 15 residues. Germline-derived CDR1 and CDR2 are SGHTA and FQGNSA. The CDR3: CASSPDLWDQETQYF. CDR3 sequence (DNA): TGTGCCAGCAGCCCTGATCTTTGGGACCAAGAGACCCAGTACTTC.

V usage is TRBV19 and J usage is TRBJ2-4; TRBD1 agrees at 8 bases. The J call is in doubt because the DNA end fits TRBJ2-7 better. From germline, CDR1 is LNHDA and CDR2 SQIVND (reference sequence). The CDR3 covers 13 residues. The CDR3 DNA follows: TGTGCCAGTCGAGACAGGGGATACGACGAGCAGTACTTC. Its translation: CASRDRGYDEQYF.

The chain recombines TRBV5-4 with TRBJ1-4; TRBD1 aligns across 7 bases. Looked up from germline, CDR1 is SGHNT and CDR2 is YYREEE (reference sequence). This CDR3 comprises 13 residues. J gave up 11 bases and V 4 bases, and 8 bases lay outside the gene matches. For the CDR3, the DNA is TGTGCCAGCAGCCTCCGGACAGGAAATAAACTGTTTTTT. Translation: CASSLRTGNKLFF.

A few counts support this clonotype. The chain links TRBV15 to TRBJ1-2; maybe TRBD1 (5 bases). Germline CDR1 LNHNV, CDR2 YYDKDF (reference sequence). The CDR3 has 15 residues. Trimming took off 0 bases at V and 3 bases at J, with 11 bases between the two ends. The chain's CDR3 is CATSRDGAGDYGYTF. CDR3 bases: TGTGCCACCAGCAGAGACGGGGCGGGGGACTATGGCTACACCTTC.

This clonotype was detected only a few times. This chain connects TRBV5-1 to TRBJ2-5; no clear D gene. Germline-derived CDR1 and CDR2 are SGHRS and YFSETQ. This CDR3 is built from 13 residues. Trimming left V 2 bases short and J 1 base short, with 6 bases between. CDR3 amino acids: CASSFQTQETQYF. The CDR3 DNA reads TGCGCCAGCAGCTTTCAGACCCAAGAGACCCAGTACTTC.